This T cell receptor beta chain was recovered during a study of blood T cell repertoires in COVID-19. Measured with immunoSEQ multiplex PCR; TCRdb has only the in-frame clones, and not every one. The table records fewer than 300,000 clones, over 75% of them present only once. The germline gives CDR1 SGHRS, CDR2 YFSETQ. The V and J ends lost 0 bases and 7 bases, in that order; junction bases with no gene match: 5. The CDR3 has 15 residues. This receptor was identified in a human donor in a cohort sampled during active COVID-19. This chain joins TRBV5-1 and TRBJ2-2; TRBD1 matches at 8 bases. Sequencing used peripheral blood. CDR3 sequence: CASSLAQGANGELFF. Here the CDR3 DNA reads TGCGCCAGCAGCTTGGCGCAGGGGGCAAACGGGGAGCTGTTTTTT. Filled out from reference TRBV5-1 and TRBJ2-2, the complete variable domain reads KAGVTQTPRYLIKTRGQQVTLSCSPISGHRSVSWYQQTPGQGLQFLFEYFSETQRNKGNFPGRFSGRQFSNSRSEMNVSTLELGDSALYLCASSLAQGANGELFFGEGSRLTVL.